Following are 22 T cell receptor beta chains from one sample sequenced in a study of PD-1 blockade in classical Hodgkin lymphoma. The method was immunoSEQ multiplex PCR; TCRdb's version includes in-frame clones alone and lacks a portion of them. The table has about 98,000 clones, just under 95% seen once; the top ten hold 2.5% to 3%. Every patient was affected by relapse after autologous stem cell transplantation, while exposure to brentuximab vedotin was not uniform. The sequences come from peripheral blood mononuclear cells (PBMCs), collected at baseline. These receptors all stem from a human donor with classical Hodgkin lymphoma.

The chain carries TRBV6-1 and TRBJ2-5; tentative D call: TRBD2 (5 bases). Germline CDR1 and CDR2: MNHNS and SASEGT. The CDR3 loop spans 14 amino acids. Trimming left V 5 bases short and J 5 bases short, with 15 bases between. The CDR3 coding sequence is TGTGCCAGCAGTCTCCGGGGAACAAGGGAGACCCAGTACTTC. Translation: CASSLRGTRETQYF.

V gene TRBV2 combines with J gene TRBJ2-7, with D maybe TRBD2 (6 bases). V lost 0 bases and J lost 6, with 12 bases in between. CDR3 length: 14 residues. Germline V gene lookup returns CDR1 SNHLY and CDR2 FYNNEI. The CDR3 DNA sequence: TGTGCCAGCAGTGAAGCTTCTCTCGGGGGCGAGCAGTACTTC. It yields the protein CASSEASLGGEQYF. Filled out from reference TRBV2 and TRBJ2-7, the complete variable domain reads EPEVTQTPSHQVTQMGQEVILRCVPISNHLYFYWYRQILGQKVEFLVSFYNNEISEKSEIFDDQFSVERPDGSNFTLKIRSTKLEDSAMYFCASSEASLGGEQYFGPGTRLTVT.

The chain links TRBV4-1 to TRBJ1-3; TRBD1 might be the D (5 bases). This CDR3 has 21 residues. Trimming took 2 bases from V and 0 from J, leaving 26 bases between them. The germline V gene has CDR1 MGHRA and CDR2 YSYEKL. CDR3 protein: CASSQRPPGPPSTFSGNTIYF. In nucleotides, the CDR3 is TGCGCCAGCAGCCAACGCCCCCCGGGACCCCCATCCACCTTCTCTGGAAACACCATATATTTT.

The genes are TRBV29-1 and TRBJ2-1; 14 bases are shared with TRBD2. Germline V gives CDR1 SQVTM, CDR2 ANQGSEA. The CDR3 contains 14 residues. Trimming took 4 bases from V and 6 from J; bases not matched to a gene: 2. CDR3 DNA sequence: TGCAGCGTTGTTGGACTAGCGGGAGGCAATGAGCAGTTCTTC. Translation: CSVVGLAGGNEQFF.

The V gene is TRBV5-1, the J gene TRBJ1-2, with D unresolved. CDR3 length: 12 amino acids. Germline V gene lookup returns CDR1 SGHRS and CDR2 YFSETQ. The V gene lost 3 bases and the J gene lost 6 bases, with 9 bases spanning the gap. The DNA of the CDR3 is TGCGCCAGCAGCTCGGAAGGGAATGGCTACACCTTC. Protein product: CASSSEGNGYTF. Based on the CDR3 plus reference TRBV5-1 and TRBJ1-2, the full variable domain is KAGVTQTPRYLIKTRGQQVTLSCSPISGHRSVSWYQQTPGQGLQFLFEYFSETQRNKGNFPGRFSGRQFSNSRSEMNVSTLELGDSALYLCASSSEGNGYTFGSGTRLTVV.

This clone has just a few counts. The CDR3 spells CASSSGTGRADTQYF. Here the CDR3 DNA reads TGTGCCAGTAGTTCTGGGACAGGGAGGGCAGATACGCAGTATTTT. The chain is built from TRBV19 and TRBJ2-3; 9 bases align to TRBD1. CDR3 length equals 15 residues. Germline CDR1 reads LNHDA; CDR2 reads SQIVND (reference sequence). V lost 5 bases to trimming and J lost 4 bases; unmatched junction nucleotides: 7.

CDR3 residues: CASSEAGRTTYYGYTF. CDR3 nucleotides: TGTGCCAGCAGTGAAGCGGGACGGACAACGTACTATGGCTACACCTTC. The chain is built from TRBV2 and TRBJ1-2, with D maybe TRBD1 (5 bases). The length of the CDR3 is 16 residues. CDR1 is SNHLY, CDR2 FYNNEI, per germline. V was trimmed by 0 bases and J by 3 bases, leaving 14 bases between them.

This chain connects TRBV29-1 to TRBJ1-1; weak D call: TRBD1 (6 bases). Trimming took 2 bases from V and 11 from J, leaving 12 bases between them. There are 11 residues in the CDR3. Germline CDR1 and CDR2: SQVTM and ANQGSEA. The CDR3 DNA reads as TGCAGCGTTGAACTGGGGGGGCTTGCTTTCTTT. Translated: CSVELGGLAFF. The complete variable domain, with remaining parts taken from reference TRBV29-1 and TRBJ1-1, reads SAVISQKPSRDICQRGTSLTIQCQVDSQVTMMFWYRQQPGQSLTLIATANQGSEATYESGFVIDKFPISRPNLTFSTLTVSNMSPEDSSIYLCSVELGGLAFFGQGTRLTVV.

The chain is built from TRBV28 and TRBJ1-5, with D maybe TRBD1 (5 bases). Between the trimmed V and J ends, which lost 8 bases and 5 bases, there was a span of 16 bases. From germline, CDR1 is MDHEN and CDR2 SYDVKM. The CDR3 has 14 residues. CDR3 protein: CASVASLGDQPQHF. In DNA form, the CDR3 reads TGTGCCAGCGTTGCCAGCTTAGGGGATCAGCCCCAGCATTTT.

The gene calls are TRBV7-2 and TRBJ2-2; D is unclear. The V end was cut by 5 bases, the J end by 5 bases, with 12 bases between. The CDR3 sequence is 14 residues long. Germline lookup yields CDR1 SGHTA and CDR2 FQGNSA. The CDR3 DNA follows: TGTGCCAGCAGCCCGGGCCCCCGGACCGGGGAGCTGTTTTTT. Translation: CASSPGPRTGELFF.

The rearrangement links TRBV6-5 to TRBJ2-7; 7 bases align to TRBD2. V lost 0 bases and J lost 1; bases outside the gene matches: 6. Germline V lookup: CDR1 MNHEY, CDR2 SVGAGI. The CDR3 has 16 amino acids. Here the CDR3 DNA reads TGTGCCAGCAGTTACTCGAATCCTAGCGGTTCCTACGAGCAGTACTTC. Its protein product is CASSYSNPSGSYEQYF.

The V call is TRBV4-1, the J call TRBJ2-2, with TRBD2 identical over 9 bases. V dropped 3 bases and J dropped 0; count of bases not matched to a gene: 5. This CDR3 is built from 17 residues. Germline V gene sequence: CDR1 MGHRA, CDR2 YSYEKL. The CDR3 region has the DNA TGCGCCAGCAGCCATCCGCGGGAGGGAGCGAACACCGGGGAGCTGTTTTTT. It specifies CASSHPREGANTGELFF.

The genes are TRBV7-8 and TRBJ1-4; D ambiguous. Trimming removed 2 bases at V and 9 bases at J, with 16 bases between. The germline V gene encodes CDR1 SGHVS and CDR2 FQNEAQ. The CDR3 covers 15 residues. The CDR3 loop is CASSLLGGGGKKLFF. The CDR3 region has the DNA TGTGCCAGCAGCTTATTAGGCGGCGGAGGTAAAAAACTGTTTTTT.

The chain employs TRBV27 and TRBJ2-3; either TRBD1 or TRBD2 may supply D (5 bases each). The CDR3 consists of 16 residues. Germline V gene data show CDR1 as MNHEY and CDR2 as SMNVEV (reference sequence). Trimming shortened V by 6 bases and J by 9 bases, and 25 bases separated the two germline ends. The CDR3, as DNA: TGTGCCAGCAGGGGGTCCGGGGCAGACCAGATTGGGACGCAGTATTTT. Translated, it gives CASRGSGADQIGTQYF.

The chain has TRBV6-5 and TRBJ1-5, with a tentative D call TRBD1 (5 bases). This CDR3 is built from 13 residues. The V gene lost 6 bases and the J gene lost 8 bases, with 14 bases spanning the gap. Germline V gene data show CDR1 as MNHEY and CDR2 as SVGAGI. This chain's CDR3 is CASSLGAGKPQHF. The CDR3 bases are TGTGCCAGCAGCCTAGGGGCAGGGAAGCCCCAGCATTTT.

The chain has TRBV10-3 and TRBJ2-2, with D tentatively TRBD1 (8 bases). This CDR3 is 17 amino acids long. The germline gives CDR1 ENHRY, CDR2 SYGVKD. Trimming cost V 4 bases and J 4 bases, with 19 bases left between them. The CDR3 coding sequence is TGTGCCATCAGTGGGGGGGGACAGGCCCAGGGCACCGGGGAGCTGTTTTTT. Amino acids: CAISGGGQAQGTGELFF.

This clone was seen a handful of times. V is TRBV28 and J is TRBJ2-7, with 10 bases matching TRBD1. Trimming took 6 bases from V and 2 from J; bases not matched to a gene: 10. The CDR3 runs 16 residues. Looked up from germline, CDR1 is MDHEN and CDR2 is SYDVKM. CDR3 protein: CASRPGQGIPPYEQYF. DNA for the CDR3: TGTGCCAGCAGACCGGGACAGGGGATCCCCCCCTACGAGCAGTACTTC.

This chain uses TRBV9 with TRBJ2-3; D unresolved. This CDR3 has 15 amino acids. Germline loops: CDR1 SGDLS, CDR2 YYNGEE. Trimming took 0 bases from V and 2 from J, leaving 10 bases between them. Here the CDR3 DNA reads TGTGCCAGCAGCGTAGGGGGTTTGAACACAGATACGCAGTATTTT. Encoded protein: CASSVGGLNTDTQYF.

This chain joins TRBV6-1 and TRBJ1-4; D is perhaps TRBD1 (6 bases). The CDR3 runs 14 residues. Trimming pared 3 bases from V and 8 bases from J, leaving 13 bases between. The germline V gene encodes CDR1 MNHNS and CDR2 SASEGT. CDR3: CASSDPDRGEKLFF. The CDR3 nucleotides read TGTGCCAGCAGTGACCCGGACAGAGGCGAAAAACTGTTTTTT.

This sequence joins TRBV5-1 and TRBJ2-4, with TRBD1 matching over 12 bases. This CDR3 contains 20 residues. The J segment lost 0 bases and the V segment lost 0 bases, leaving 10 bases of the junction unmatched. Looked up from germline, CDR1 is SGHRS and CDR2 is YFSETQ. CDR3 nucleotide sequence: TGCGCCAGCAGCTTGGTCGGGACAGGGGGCCAAAGACTAGCCAAAAACATTCAGTACTTC. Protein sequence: CASSLVGTGGQRLAKNIQYF.

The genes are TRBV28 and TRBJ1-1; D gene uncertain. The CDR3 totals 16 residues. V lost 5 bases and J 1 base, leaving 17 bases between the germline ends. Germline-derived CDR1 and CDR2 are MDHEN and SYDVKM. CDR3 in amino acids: CASSPLLGGQNTEAFF. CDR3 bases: TGTGCCAGCAGTCCCCTCCTTGGAGGGCAGAACACTGAAGCTTTCTTT. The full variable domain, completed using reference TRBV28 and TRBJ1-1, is DVKVTQSSRYLVKRTGEKVFLECVQDMDHENMFWYRQDPGLGLRLIYFSYDVKMKEKGDIPEGYSVSREKKERFSLILESASTNQTSMYLCASSPLLGGQNTEAFFGQGTRLTVV.

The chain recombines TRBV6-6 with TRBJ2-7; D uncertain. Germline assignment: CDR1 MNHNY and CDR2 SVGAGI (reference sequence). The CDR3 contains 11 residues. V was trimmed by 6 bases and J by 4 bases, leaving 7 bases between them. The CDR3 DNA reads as TGTGCCAGCAGAGACATGTACGAGCAGTACTTC. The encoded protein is CASRDMYEQYF.